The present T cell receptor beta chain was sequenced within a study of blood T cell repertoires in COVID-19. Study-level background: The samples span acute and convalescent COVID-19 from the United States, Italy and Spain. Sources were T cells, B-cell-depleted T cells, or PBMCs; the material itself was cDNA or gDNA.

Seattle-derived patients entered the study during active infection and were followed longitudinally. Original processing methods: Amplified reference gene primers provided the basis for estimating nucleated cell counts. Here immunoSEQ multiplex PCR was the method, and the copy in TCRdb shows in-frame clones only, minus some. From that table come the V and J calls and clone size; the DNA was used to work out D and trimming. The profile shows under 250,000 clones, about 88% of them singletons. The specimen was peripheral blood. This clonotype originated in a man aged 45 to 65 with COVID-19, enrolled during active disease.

The CDR3 nucleotides read TGCGCCAGCAGCGCTAAGCGGGAGGCCAGCGGTGAGCAGTTCTTC. This translates into CASSAKREASGEQFF. J is TRBJ2-1 and V is TRBV10-1; 9 bases align to TRBD2. Trimming cost V 6 bases and J 9 bases; bases outside gene matches: 12. CDR1 is WNHNN and CDR2 is SYGVQD in the germline V gene (reference sequence). The CDR3 contains 15 residues.